These T cell receptor beta chains were read from a single sample in a study of T cells after somatic rescue of genetic block. Data came from immunoSEQ multiplex PCR; TCRdb stores just in-frame clones and leaves some out. The table records 13,000 to 15,000 clones, about 65% of them present only once. Sequencing was carried out using peripheral blood mononuclear cells (PBMCs). These receptors came from a young man. Each CDR3 is given with its conserved first and last residue. D genes are given only for firm matches. Not every row has a clone size; where given, it reads once, few, many or a size class.

V	D	size	J	CDR3	DNA
TRBV19	TRBD1	.	TRBJ1-1	CASRKLDRGSEAFF	TGTGCCAGTAGGAAACTGGACAGGGGCTCTGAAGCTTTCTTT
TRBV6-5	.	.	TRBJ2-2	CASSYLHTGNTGELFF	TGTGCCAGCAGTTACCTTCACACAGGGAACACCGGGGAGCTGTTTTTT
TRBV6-6	.	medium-sized	TRBJ2-1	CASSYELQGEQFF	TGTGCCAGCAGTTACGAATTGCAGGGAGAGCAGTTCTTC
TRBV9	.	few	TRBJ1-1	CASSVGSTHTEAFF	TGTGCCAGCAGCGTAGGATCCACCCACACTGAAGCTTTCTTT
TRBV2	.	once	TRBJ2-5	CASSRETQYF	TGTGCCAGCAGTCGGGAGACCCAGTACTTC
TRBV7-6	.	.	TRBJ2-7	CASSLVTDPMYEQYF	TGTGCCAGCAGCTTAGTAACGGACCCCATGTACGAGCAGTACTTC
TRBV27	TRBD2	.	TRBJ2-3	CASSSFSGGTDTQYF	TGTGCCAGCAGTTCCTTTAGCGGGGGAACAGATACGCAGTATTTT
TRBV9	TRBD1	.	TRBJ2-1	CASSPPTGMETNEQFF	TGTGCCAGCAGCCCTCCGACAGGGATGGAAACCAATGAGCAGTTCTTC
TRBV10-3	TRBD1	.	TRBJ2-1	CATTGSSSYNEQFF	TGTGCCACGACAGGGTCTAGCTCCTACAATGAGCAGTTCTTC
TRBV9	.	.	TRBJ1-5	CASSVGVLGNQPQHF	TGTGCCAGCAGCGTAGGCGTATTAGGAAATCAGCCCCAGCATTTT
TRBV5-8	.	.	TRBJ1-5	CASRIRAAGDSNQPQHF	TGTGCCAGCAGGATCCGGGCCGCGGGGGATAGCAATCAGCCCCAGCATTTT
TRBV9	.	.	TRBJ1-6	CASSVELYNSPLHF	TGTGCCAGCAGCGTAGAGCTCTATAATTCACCCCTCCACTTT
TRBV25-1	TRBD1	.	TRBJ1-1	CASSDTGTAGEAFF	TGTGCCAGCAGTGACACCGGGACAGCGGGTGAAGCTTTCTTT
TRBV5-4	TRBD1	.	TRBJ1-5	CASSRQGDQPQHF	TGTGCCAGCAGTCGACAGGGAGATCAGCCCCAGCATTTT
TRBV19	TRBD1	.	TRBJ1-5	CASRSQGALQPQHF	TGTGCCAGTAGATCCCAGGGGGCACTACAGCCCCAGCATTTT
TRBV7-8	.	once	TRBJ2-3	CASSSTSDTQYF	TGTGCCAGCAGTTCGACGAGCGATACGCAGTATTTT
TRBV10-3	.	medium-sized	TRBJ2-7	CAISANLGRDGEQYF	TGTGCCATCAGTGCCAACCTGGGCAGGGACGGGGAGCAGTACTTC
TRBV9	.	.	TRBJ2-3	CASSPSVPKDTQYF	TGTGCCAGCAGCCCTAGTGTACCCAAGGATACGCAGTATTTT
TRBV7-9	.	.	TRBJ1-6	CASSLQGGPNSPLHF	TGTGCCAGCAGCTTACAGGGAGGGCCTAATTCACCCCTCCACTTT
TRBV30	.	.	TRBJ1-1	CAWSRQGVTEAFF	TGTGCCTGGAGTCGTCAGGGAGTCACTGAAGCTTTCTTT
TRBV6-1	.	.	TRBJ1-1	CASNLQRGLNTEAFF	TGTGCCAGCAATTTACAGCGGGGCCTGAACACTGAAGCTTTCTTT
TRBV5-1	.	few	TRBJ2-5	CASSLNPPAQETQYF	TGCGCCAGCAGCTTGAACCCCCCAGCCCAAGAGACCCAGTACTTC
TRBV11-1	.	.	TRBJ2-1	CASSPARVANEQFF	TGTGCCAGCAGCCCCGCCAGGGTGGCCAATGAGCAGTTCTTC
TRBV29-1	.	.	TRBJ2-7	CSVRRGLNEQYF	TGCAGCGTTCGGCGGGGGCTTAACGAGCAGTACTTC
TRBV5-4	.	.	TRBJ1-6	CASSLDPNREASSYNSPLHF	TGTGCCAGCAGCTTGGATCCTAACAGGGAGGCCAGCTCCTATAATTCACCCCTCCACTTT
TRBV27	TRBD1	.	TRBJ1-6	CASSASMRTGGLHNYNSPLHF	TGTGCCAGCAGCGCCTCTATGAGGACAGGGGGCCTCCACAACTATAATTCACCCCTCCACTTT
TRBV5-1	TRBD1	once	TRBJ2-5	CASSLQGASETQYF	TGCGCCAGCAGCTTACAGGGGGCTAGTGAGACCCAGTACTTC
TRBV6-1	.	few	TRBJ2-2	CASSFQDTGELFF	TGTGCCAGCAGTTTCCAGGACACCGGGGAGCTGTTTTTT
TRBV11-3	TRBD2	.	TRBJ2-1	CASSPGGGEDNEQFF	TGTGCCAGCAGCCCTGGGGGGGGAGAGGACAATGAGCAGTTCTTC
TRBV5-1	.	.	TRBJ2-3	CASSLDRGFTDTQYF	TGCGCCAGCAGCTTGGACAGAGGATTCACAGATACGCAGTATTTT
TRBV2	.	.	TRBJ2-7	CASSVEKSYEQYF	TGTGCCAGCAGTGTCGAAAAATCCTACGAGCAGTACTTC
TRBV29-1	TRBD2	.	TRBJ2-3	CSVEELAGGPDTQYF	TGCAGCGTTGAAGAACTAGCGGGAGGTCCAGATACGCAGTATTTT
TRBV6-6	.	.	TRBJ1-6	CASSTGNSPLHF	TGTGCCAGCAGTACAGGGAATTCACCCCTCCACTTT
TRBV14	TRBD1	.	TRBJ1-2	CASSQVKAGDRVYGYTF	TGTGCCAGCAGCCAAGTGAAAGCCGGGGACAGGGTTTATGGCTACACCTTC
TRBV6-1	.	.	TRBJ1-5	CASSENGSNQPQHF	TGTGCCAGCAGTGAAAACGGTAGCAATCAGCCCCAGCATTTT
TRBV18	.	once	TRBJ1-4	CASSPPSPRLGTNEKLFF	TGTGCCAGCTCACCACCGTCCCCCCGTCTGGGAACTAATGAAAAACTGTTTTTT
TRBV18	TRBD1	.	TRBJ1-1	CASSQQGPGGAFF	TGTGCCAGCTCACAACAGGGGCCCGGTGGAGCTTTCTTT
TRBV15	.	.	TRBJ1-3	CATSRVFEGLNGNTIYF	TGTGCCACCAGCAGAGTCTTCGAAGGGTTAAATGGAAACACCATATATTTT
TRBV19	TRBD1	.	TRBJ2-2	CASSKETGGYTGELFF	TGTGCCAGTAGTAAGGAGACAGGGGGATACACCGGGGAGCTGTTTTTT
TRBV11-2	.	.	TRBJ2-3	CASSLGVGSSTDTQYF	TGTGCCAGCAGCTTAGGGGTGGGGTCTAGCACAGATACGCAGTATTTT
TRBV6-1	.	.	TRBJ1-5	CAANELLNQPQHF	TGTGCCGCAAACGAACTTTTAAATCAGCCCCAGCATTTT
TRBV5-1	.	.	TRBJ2-5	CASSLVGQSQETQYF	TGCGCCAGCAGCTTGGTTGGACAGAGCCAAGAGACCCAGTACTTC
TRBV29-1	.	.	TRBJ2-5	CSVGGETQYF	TGCAGCGTTGGCGGGGAGACCCAGTACTTC
TRBV6-4	.	.	TRBJ1-1	CASRGSVRVMNTEAFF	TGTGCCAGCAGAGGCTCGGTCAGGGTCATGAACACTGAAGCTTTCTTT
TRBV21-1	.	few	TRBJ2-7	CASKAGTASAYEQYF	TGTGCCAGCAAGGCCGGGACAGCTTCCGCTTACGAGCAGTACTTC
TRBV11-3	TRBD1	few	TRBJ2-7	CASSLGQGDQRISYEQYF	TGTGCCAGCAGCTTAGGACAGGGGGACCAGCGGATTTCCTACGAGCAGTACTTC
TRBV7-9	TRBD1	.	TRBJ2-1	CASSSHRQGAWEQFF	TGTGCCAGCAGCTCCCATCGACAGGGGGCATGGGAGCAGTTCTTC
TRBV18	TRBD1	.	TRBJ2-7	CASSPGQENYEQYF	TGTGCCAGCTCACCCGGACAGGAGAACTACGAGCAGTACTTC
TRBV6-5	TRBD1	.	TRBJ2-3	CASTGWDRGADTQYF	TGTGCCAGCACCGGCTGGGACAGGGGGGCAGATACGCAGTATTTT
TRBV18	.	.	TRBJ1-2	CASSPPTGSNYGYTF	TGTGCCAGCTCACCACCGACAGGTTCTAACTATGGCTACACCTTC
TRBV6-6	.	.	TRBJ2-3	CASSYSRRGPTDTQYF	TGTGCCAGCAGTTACTCGCGGCGGGGACCCACAGATACGCAGTATTTT
TRBV5-1	.	.	TRBJ1-1	CASSSVGYTEAFF	TGCGCCAGCAGCTCGGTGGGCTACACTGAAGCTTTCTTT
TRBV14	.	once	TRBJ2-7	CASSRVQGPSYEQYF	TGTGCCAGCAGCCGAGTACAGGGCCCTTCCTACGAGCAGTACTTC
TRBV2	.	.	TRBJ1-5	CASRSSLSNQPQHF	TGTGCCAGCAGAAGCAGTTTAAGCAATCAGCCCCAGCATTTT